This T cell receptor (beta chain) was sequenced during a study of cytomegalovirus exposure and HLA in healthy donors. This clone turned up a few times. Antigen: not known. Points from the study as a whole: In a later analysis, TCR association rates varied by HLA locus: DRB1 most, HLA-C fewest. A prior analysis recorded that most TCR beta V segments were productive about 90% or about 30% of the time. The authors judged a highly shared variant cluster likely a sequencing artifact. In a later analysis, CMV-associated beta chains were mostly HLA-associated, it appeared.

The PCR made use of 60 Vbeta and 13 Jbeta primers. Only in-frame clones appear in the TCRdb table, and some are missing; sequencing was by immunoSEQ multiplex PCR. The sample gives about 150,000 clones, about three quarters of which show up once; roughly 4.2% is in the top ten. This CDR3 region has 16 residues. From germline, CDR1 is MNHNY and CDR2 SVGAGI (reference sequence). V was clipped by 7 bases and J by 2 bases; unmatched bases: 13. The chain is built from TRBV6-6 and TRBJ2-7, with TRBD1 matching 8 bases. The origin of this receptor is a middle-aged woman in good health and CMV-seronegative. Sequencing input: PBMCs. CDR3 bases: TGTGCCAGCACCACCGGGACAGGCTCAAGGACCTACGAGCAGTACTTC. Its protein is CASTTGTGSRTYEQYF.